The present TCR beta chain was sequenced within a study of blood T cell repertoires in COVID-19. The V end lost 1 base, the J end lost 6 bases, and 22 bases lay between the germline ends. Looked up from germline, CDR1 is SGHVS and CDR2 is FQNEAQ. This CDR3 is 17 amino acids long. Authors' analysis steps: Estimated nucleated cell counts came from reference gene primer amplification. Only in-frame clones appear in the TCRdb table, and some are missing; sequencing was by immunoSEQ multiplex PCR. Clone size and V and J calls were adopted from that table, with D and trimming inferred from the DNA. The table shows tens of thousands of clones, with 88% occurring only once.

The chain couples TRBV7-8 to TRBJ2-7, with a weak D call TRBD2 (6 bases). The clonotype comes from a woman aged 80 or older with active or convalescent COVID-19. The sample was peripheral blood. For the CDR3, the DNA is TGTGCCAGCAGCTTAGGGGGCGGGGCCTCGGCGTCCGGCGAGCAGTACTTC. It specifies CASSLGGGASASGEQYF.